Listed below are T cell receptor beta chains from one sample, sequenced in a study of blood T cell repertoires in COVID-19. Only in-frame clones appear in the TCRdb table, and some are missing; sequencing was by immunoSEQ multiplex PCR. The table records roughly 170,000 clones, roughly 89% of them present only once. The material sequenced was peripheral blood. These receptors were taken from a woman in her 70s with COVID-19, enrolled during active disease. The CDR3 runs from the conserved cysteine through the conserved F or W. A D gene is named only where the DNA matches it firmly. Size values are once, few and many counts, or a class for expanded clones, and some rows have none.

>NA|TRBJ2-7|TRBV2|NA
CASSRSLRTLGSYEQYF
TGTGCCAGCAGCAGGTCTTTACGGACACTCGGCTCCTACGAGCAGTACTTC
>NA|TRBJ1-3|TRBV19|NA
CASSIDLGHSGNTIYF
TGTGCCAGTAGTATAGATTTGGGCCACTCTGGAAACACCATATATTTT
>TRBD1|TRBJ2-3|TRBV10-3|once
CAISGGRAGGATDTQYF
TGTGCCATCAGTGGGGGTCGGGCAGGGGGCGCGACAGATACGCAGTATTTT
>NA|TRBJ1-1|TRBV7-9|NA
CASATSGESTEAFF
TGTGCCAGCGCGACATCAGGGGAAAGCACTGAAGCTTTCTTT
>TRBD1|TRBJ1-5|TRBV6-1|NA
CASSEGQPLEHQPQHF
TGTGCCAGCAGTGAGGGACAGCCGCTCGAGCATCAGCCCCAGCATTTT
>TRBD1|TRBJ1-4|TRBV28|NA
CASSVVDRNNEKLFF
TGTGCCAGCAGCGTTGTGGACAGGAACAATGAAAAACTGTTTTTT
>TRBD1|TRBJ2-1|TRBV6-5|NA
CASSYLRTGYRNEQFF
TGTGCCAGCAGTTACTTACGGACAGGGTATAGGAATGAGCAGTTCTTC
>NA|TRBJ1-1|TRBV28|NA
CASSQGRTEAFF
TGTGCCAGCAGTCAGGGGCGCACTGAAGCTTTCTTT
>TRBD2|TRBJ2-1|TRBV3-1/TRBV3-2|NA
CASSRAGGPLEQFF
TGTGCCAGCAGCCGGGCGGGAGGGCCCCTTGAGCAGTTCTTC
>NA|TRBJ2-7|TRBV2|NA
CASSEKGGLYEQYF
TGTGCCAGCAGTGAAAAGGGAGGTCTCTACGAGCAGTACTTC
>TRBD2|TRBJ2-3|TRBV7-6|NA
CASSSGTSGTTDTQYF
TGTGCCAGCAGCTCCGGGACTAGCGGGACTACAGATACGCAGTATTTT
>NA|TRBJ1-1|TRBV5-1|NA
CASSFGGNTEAFF
TGCGCCAGCAGCTTCGGTGGTAATACTGAAGCTTTCTTT